The text below deals with one T cell receptor (beta chain). Its antigen remains unidentified. This sample was taken from a study of identical twins. Study conclusions and caveats: Insertions were fewer in abundant cord blood beta clonotypes, whereas memory repertoires showed none of this pattern. With beta out-of-frame sequences, excess sharing by twins was weaker. In monozygotic twins, models underestimated the sharing of out-of-frame TCR alpha.

TCRdb passed the 5' RACE reads through MiXCR, listing each CDR3 protein once. The table records about 530,000 distinct CDR3 sequences, approximately 16% of them present only once. The CDR3 covers 18 residues. CDR1 and CDR2 (germline): MNHEY, SMNVEV (reference sequence). V trimming: 2 bases; J trimming: 1 base; junction bases outside the gene matches: 9. A further study also used this sample, focusing on yellow fever vaccine responses in identical twins.

The clonotype comes from a woman younger than 35 in good health. The specimen sequenced was CD4+ T cells sorted from blood. The V gene is TRBV27, the J gene TRBJ2-2; 8 bases are shared with TRBD2. Written as DNA, the CDR3 is TGTGCCAGCAGTTTAAGGACTAGCAGGAATTTGAACACCGGGGAGCTGTTTTTT. It yields the protein CASSLRTSRNLNTGELFF.